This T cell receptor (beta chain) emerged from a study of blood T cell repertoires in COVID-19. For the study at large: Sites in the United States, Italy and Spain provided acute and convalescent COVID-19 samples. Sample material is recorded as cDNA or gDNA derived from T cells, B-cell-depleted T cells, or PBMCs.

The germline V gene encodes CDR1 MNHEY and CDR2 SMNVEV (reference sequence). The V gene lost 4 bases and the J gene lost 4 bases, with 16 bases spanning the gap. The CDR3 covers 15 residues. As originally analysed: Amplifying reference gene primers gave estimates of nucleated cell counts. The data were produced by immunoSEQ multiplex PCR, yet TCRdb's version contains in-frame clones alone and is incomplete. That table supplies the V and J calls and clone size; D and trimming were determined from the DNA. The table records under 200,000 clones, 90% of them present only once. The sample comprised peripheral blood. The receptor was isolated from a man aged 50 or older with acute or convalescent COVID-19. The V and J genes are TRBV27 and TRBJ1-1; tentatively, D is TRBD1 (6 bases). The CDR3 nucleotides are TGTGCCAGCAGTTCCCCCAGGGGATCAGCCACTGAAGCTTTCTTT. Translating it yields CASSSPRGSATEAFF.